This record covers a single T cell receptor beta chain. Profiling relied on immunoSEQ multiplex PCR, and the TCRdb table lists in-frame clones only, not all of them. The repertoire holds about 54,000 clones, with over 80% as singletons. The sample belongs to a study of blood T cell repertoires in COVID-19. The overall study: Researchers got acute and convalescent COVID-19 samples from the United States, Italy and Spain. From T cells, B-cell-depleted T cells, or PBMCs came the material, which was cDNA or gDNA.

The source is a human donor in a cohort sampled during active COVID-19. Sequenced input: peripheral blood.

CDR3 nucleotides: TGTGCCAGCAGCCCCGGGACACCCACCTCTGGGGCCAACGTCCTGACTTTC. Amino acid sequence: CASSPGTPTSGANVLTF. This chain links TRBV5-8 with TRBJ2-6; D might be TRBD1 (6 bases). Germline-derived CDR1 and CDR2 are SGHTS and YDEGEE. The CDR3 runs to 17 residues. Trimming removed 4 bases at V and 0 bases at J, with 14 bases between.